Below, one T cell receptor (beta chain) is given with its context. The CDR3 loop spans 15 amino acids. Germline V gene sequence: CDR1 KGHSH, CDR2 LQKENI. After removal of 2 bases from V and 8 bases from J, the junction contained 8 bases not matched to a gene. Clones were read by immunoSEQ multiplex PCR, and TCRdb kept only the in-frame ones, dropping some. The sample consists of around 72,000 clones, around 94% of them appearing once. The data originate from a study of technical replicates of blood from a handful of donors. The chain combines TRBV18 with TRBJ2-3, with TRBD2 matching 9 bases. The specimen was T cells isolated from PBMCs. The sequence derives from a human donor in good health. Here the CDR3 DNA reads TGTGCCAGCTCACCAGCGGGAGGGCTCGTCGGTACGCAGTATTTT. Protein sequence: CASSPAGGLVGTQYF.